Listed below are T cell receptor beta chains from one sample, sequenced in a study of cytomegalovirus exposure and HLA in healthy donors. The repertoire was sequenced with immunoSEQ multiplex PCR; TCRdb's copy has only in-frame clones and lacks some. The sample gives 130,000 or so clones, around 80% of which show up once; approximately 5% is in the top ten. Sequencing was performed on PBMCs. The source of these receptors is a young man in good health and CMV-seronegative. CDR3s include the opening cysteine and the closing phenylalanine or tryptophan. D genes are given only for firm matches. Clone size, where shown, is once, few, many, or a class for clones that have expanded.

j_call v_call d_call clone_size cdr3_nt cdr3_aa
TRBJ2-3 TRBV19 - - TGTGCCAGTAGTATAGTGGCCACAGATACGCAGTATTTT CASSIVATDTQYF
TRBJ1-5 TRBV5-1 - - TGCGCCAGCAGCTTCGGGCAGGGTGATCAGCCCCAGCATTTT CASSFGQGDQPQHF
TRBJ2-2 TRBV19 TRBD1 - TGTGCCAGTAGTCGTGGACAGGGGGACACCGGGGAGCTGTTTTTT CASSRGQGDTGELFF
TRBJ2-2 TRBV28 TRBD2 - TGTGCCAGCAGAGGGTCGGGACTAGCGGGAGTACACACCGGGGAGCTGTTTTTT CASRGSGLAGVHTGELFF
TRBJ2-3 TRBV7-8 TRBD2 once TGTGCCAGCAGCTTAAATAGCGGGAAGATGACAGATACGCAGTATTTT CASSLNSGKMTDTQYF
TRBJ1-3 TRBV29-1 - - TGCAGCGTTACCGGGACACTAAGCTCTGGAAACACCATATATTTT CSVTGTLSSGNTIYF
TRBJ1-1 TRBV5-4 TRBD1 - TGTGCCAGCAGCTTGGCCTGGACAGGGGGCAGGAACACTGAAGCTTTCTTT CASSLAWTGGRNTEAFF
TRBJ2-1 TRBV9 - - TGTGCCAGCAGCCCCTTTGGGGGGGCAGGGGATGAGCAGTTCTTC CASSPFGGAGDEQFF
TRBJ1-5 TRBV27 - - TGTGCCAGCAGTTTAAGGGGTTATCAGCCCCAGCATTTT CASSLRGYQPQHF
TRBJ2-1 TRBV29-1 - - TGCAGCGTTGGCAGGCTCCTTCTAAATGAGCAGTTCTTC CSVGRLLLNEQFF
TRBJ1-2 TRBV6-6 TRBD1 - TGTGCCAGCAGTTACTCCCGGACAGGGGGCGACTATGGCTACACCTTC CASSYSRTGGDYGYTF
TRBJ1-2 TRBV5-1 - - TGCGCCAGCAGCTTGGGGACAGCCCCTAGGGAAAATGGCTACACCTTC CASSLGTAPRENGYTF
TRBJ1-1 TRBV29-1 - - TGCAGCGTTGAAGATGAAGCAAACACTGAAGCTTTCTTT CSVEDEANTEAFF
TRBJ2-3 TRBV7-6 - - TGTGCCAGCAGCTTCTACCTGGGGAGGTCTACAGATACGCAGTATTTT CASSFYLGRSTDTQYF
TRBJ1-1 TRBV27 - - TGTGCCAGCAGCTTCGAAAGGAGGGCCACTGAAGCTTTCTTT CASSFERRATEAFF
TRBJ1-2 TRBV6-1 TRBD1 - TGTGCCAGCAGCCAGACAGGGGTAGGGTATGGCTACACCTTC CASSQTGVGYGYTF
TRBJ2-2 TRBV13 TRBD2 once TGTGCCAGCAGAAGACTAGCGGGAGTTGGCGGGGAGCTGTTTTTT CASRRLAGVGGELFF